This entry lists 25 T cell receptor beta chains sequenced from one sample in a study of beta chain features in type 1 diabetes. Overall study results and limits: For Type 1 diabetes patients, all four CD4+ subsets carried TCRB CDR3s that were moderately but significantly shorter.

Expressed TCRB transcripts were sequenced after all isolated RNA was converted to cDNA. Sequenced by immunoSEQ multiplex PCR; TCRdb stores in-frame clones only, minus some. Of 85,000 to 110,000 clones listed, roughly 28% are singletons. No cognate antigen is known for these TCRs. Sequencing was performed on central memory CD4+ T cells from blood. The receptors were gathered from a woman aged 18-35 years with type 1 diabetes.

The chain uses TRBV7-2 and TRBJ2-3; 8 bases line up with TRBD2. This CDR3 is built from 12 residues. V shed 4 bases, J shed 11 bases, and the junction held 5 bases outside the gene matches. Germline lookup yields CDR1 SGHTA and CDR2 FQGNSA. The CDR3 reads CASSSSGGLQYF. The CDR3 coding sequence is TGTGCCAGCAGCTCAAGCGGGGGCCTGCAGTATTTT.

This clone was seen a handful of times. The chain couples TRBV18 to TRBJ2-5; tentative D call: TRBD1 (5 bases). The V gene lost 0 bases and the J gene lost 6 bases, with 11 bases spanning the gap. The length of the CDR3 is 14 residues. Germline V gene data show CDR1 as KGHSH and CDR2 as LQKENI. CDR3 coding DNA: TGTGCCAGCTCACCACCGGAGACAGCGAAGACCCAGTACTTC. This encodes CASSPPETAKTQYF.

The chain is built from TRBV19 and TRBJ1-1, with 7 bases matching TRBD1. The junction had 10 bases not matched to a gene; V was cut back by 7 bases and J by 2 bases. CDR1 is LNHDA and CDR2 is SQIVND in the germline V gene (reference sequence). The CDR3 covers 15 residues. The DNA for the CDR3 is TGTGCCAGTAAAAGGGGTGGGACAGCCAACACTGAAGCTTTCTTT. It yields the protein CASKRGGTANTEAFF.

This clone was detected once. J is TRBJ1-3 and V is TRBV5-1; D ambiguous. Germline lookup yields CDR1 SGHRS and CDR2 YFSETQ. This CDR3 comprises 14 residues. With 4 bases removed from V and 8 bases from J, the gap between germline ends came to 16 bases. The CDR3 DNA follows: TGCGCCAGCAGCCCCATCATAAACGGTGACACCATATATTTT. This codes for CASSPIINGDTIYF.

Only a few counts were recorded for this clone. The chain joins TRBV6-6 to TRBJ2-5; 9 nucleotides match TRBD1. There are 13 residues in the CDR3. V shed 6 bases, J shed 4 bases, and the junction held 3 bases outside the gene matches. Per germline, CDR1 MNHNY and CDR2 SVGAGI (reference sequence). The DNA of the CDR3 is TGTGCCAGCAGCCCGGACAGGGGAGAGACCCAGTACTTC. This gives the protein CASSPDRGETQYF.

V gene TRBV5-1 combines with J gene TRBJ2-1; the match to TRBD1 covers 7 bases. Losses at the gene ends were 3 bases for V and 5 bases for J; bases not matched to a gene: 8. Germline assignment: CDR1 SGHRS and CDR2 YFSETQ. The CDR3 consists of 15 residues. The CDR3 coding sequence is TGCGCCAGCAGCTATAGACCCACAGGGGACAATGAGCAGTTCTTC. It is translated as CASSYRPTGDNEQFF.

The chain links TRBV5-1 to TRBJ1-1; 7 bases agree with TRBD1. Germline CDR1 is SGHRS and CDR2 is YFSETQ. This CDR3 is 13 amino acids long. The ends lost 1 base at V and 5 bases at J; junction bases unmatched: 2. The CDR3 here is CASSLTTGTEAFF. The CDR3 DNA is TGCGCCAGCAGCTTGACGACAGGGACTGAAGCTTTCTTT.

This sequence joins TRBV29-1 and TRBJ2-1; 9 nucleotides match TRBD2. Trimming took 1 base from V and 2 from J; bases not matched to a gene: 12. Germline values: CDR1 SQVTM, CDR2 ANQGSEA. The CDR3 extends over 18 amino acids. The CDR3 loop is CSVEGLAGRVPAYNEQFF. The CDR3 coding sequence is TGCAGCGTTGAAGGCCTAGCGGGGAGGGTCCCGGCCTACAATGAGCAGTTCTTC.

This clone was counted between two and nine times. The chain couples TRBV30 to TRBJ1-1; 7 positions match TRBD1. V trimming: 8 bases; J trimming: 3 bases; junction bases outside the gene matches: 15. This CDR3 has 15 residues. Per germline, CDR1 GTSNPN and CDR2 SVGIG (reference sequence). In DNA form, the CDR3 reads TGTGCCCGAGGAGAATGGGACAGAGGCTACACTGAAGCTTTCTTT. Its translation is CARGEWDRGYTEAFF. Based on the CDR3 plus reference TRBV30 and TRBJ1-1, the full variable domain is SQTIHQWPATLVQPVGSPLSLECTVEGTSNPNLYWYRQAAGRGLQLLFYSVGIGQISSEVPQNLSASRPQDRQFILSSKKLLLSDSGFYLCARGEWDRGYTEAFFGQGTRLTVV.

J is TRBJ1-2 and V is TRBV7-9, with no clear D. Deletions cut 3 bases from V and 4 bases from J, with 9 bases between. CDR3 length: 13 residues. Germline CDR1 is SEHNR and CDR2 is FQNEAQ (reference sequence). In DNA form, the CDR3 reads TGTGCCAGCAGCTTGCGACAACTCTATGGCTACACCTTC. It translates to CASSLRQLYGYTF. Looking up the rest from reference TRBV7-9 and TRBJ1-2 gives the full variable domain: DTGVSQNPRHKITKRGQNVTFRCDPISEHNRLYWYRQTLGQGPEFLTYFQNEAQLEKSRLLSDRFSAERPKGSFSTLEIQRTEQGDSAMYLCASSLRQLYGYTFGSGTRLTVV.

This clone has only a few counts. This sequence joins TRBV9 and TRBJ2-7; D possibly corresponds to TRBD2 (6 bases). V lost 0 bases to trimming and J lost 4 bases, with 20 bases between them. Germline V gene data show CDR1 as SGDLS and CDR2 as YYNGEE. The CDR3 runs 17 residues. DNA for the CDR3: TGTGCCAGCAGCGTAGAAGGTAGAGTAGCGGTCCCATACGAGCAGTACGTC. Encoded protein: CASSVEGRVAVPYEQYV.

This sequence joins TRBV10-3 and TRBJ1-2, with 10 bases matching TRBD1. Germline assignment: CDR1 ENHRY and CDR2 SYGVKD. The J segment lost 0 bases and the V segment lost 8 bases, leaving 12 bases of the junction unmatched. CDR3 length equals 17 residues. Here the CDR3 DNA reads TGTGCCATCTCGACAGGGGGCCACCTAGGGGCTAACTATGGCTACACCTTC. It codes for CAISTGGHLGANYGYTF.

The rearrangement uses TRBV19 and TRBJ1-5; TRBD1 might be the D (6 bases). CDR1 LNHDA and CDR2 SQIVND come from the germline V gene (reference sequence). This CDR3 has 13 amino acids. The CDR3 DNA reads as TGTGCATCGGGGACAAGGAGAAATCAGCCCCAGCATTTT. This translates into CASGTRRNQPQHF.

The chain carries TRBV6-1 and TRBJ2-3; possibly TRBD2 for D (5 bases). V lost 6 bases to trimming and J lost 0 bases, with 10 bases between them. The CDR3 covers 14 residues. From germline, CDR1 is MNHNS and CDR2 SASEGT. The CDR3 DNA reads TGTGCCAGCAGGGCGGGCCATAGCACAGATACGCAGTATTTT. Encoded protein: CASRAGHSTDTQYF.

The rearrangement links TRBV2 to TRBJ2-5, with D tentatively TRBD1 (5 bases). Trimming removed 7 bases at V and 2 bases at J, with 14 bases between. This CDR3 is built from 14 residues. Germline values: CDR1 SNHLY, CDR2 FYNNEI. The CDR3 DNA is TGTGCCAGCACCAAAAGGGGAAGACAAGAGACCCAGTACTTC. Amino acids: CASTKRGRQETQYF. Variable domain in full (rest from reference TRBV2 and TRBJ2-5): EPEVTQTPSHQVTQMGQEVILRCVPISNHLYFYWYRQILGQKVEFLVSFYNNEISEKSEIFDDQFSVERPDGSNFTLKIRSTKLEDSAMYFCASTKRGRQETQYFGPGTRLLVL.

The rearrangement links TRBV18 to TRBJ1-2, with 8 nucleotides matching TRBD1. CDR3 size: 15 residues. From germline, CDR1 is KGHSH and CDR2 LQKENI. Germline trimming cut 5 bases from V and 2 bases from J; bases unmatched to any gene: 7. The CDR3: CASSSGQGRNYGYTF. The CDR3 nucleotides are TGTGCCAGCTCATCAGGACAGGGCCGAAACTATGGCTACACCTTC.

The chain recombines TRBV5-1 with TRBJ1-4; 11 bases line up with TRBD1. V was clipped by 4 bases and J by 4 bases; unmatched bases: 9. The CDR3 spans 17 residues. Germline V lookup: CDR1 SGHRS, CDR2 YFSETQ. The CDR3 bases are TGCGCCAGCAGCCCGGACAGGGGGCCGGCACGTAATGAAAAACTGTTTTTT. Its protein is CASSPDRGPARNEKLFF.

The CDR3 DNA reads TGTGCCAGCAGTGGCCAGGTGTACAATGAGCAGTTCTTC. This gives the protein CASSGQVYNEQFF. The V call is TRBV2, the J call TRBJ2-1; D not certain. Germline CDR1 and CDR2: SNHLY and FYNNEI. Trimming took 4 bases from V and 4 from J, leaving 8 bases between them. The CDR3 has 13 amino acids.

The rearrangement joins TRBV30 to TRBJ2-1, with a weak D call TRBD1 (5 bases). The CDR3 contains 14 residues. Germline V gene data show CDR1 as GTSNPN and CDR2 as SVGIG (reference sequence). V was pared by 2 bases and J by 0 bases, with 8 bases between. The CDR3, as DNA: TGTGCCTGGAGTCCAGGGTACTCCTACAATGAGCAGTTCTTC. It yields the protein CAWSPGYSYNEQFF.

This clone was seen repeatedly, ten times or more. This chain connects TRBV29-1 to TRBJ2-3, with a tentative D call TRBD2 (7 bases). The CDR3 is 14 amino acids. The germline gives CDR1 SQVTM, CDR2 ANQGSEA. The V and J ends lost 6 bases and 6 bases respectively, with 19 bases between them. CDR3 amino acids: CSVGPQGGGDTQYF. The CDR3 bases are TGCAGCGTGGGGCCACAGGGAGGGGGTGATACGCAGTATTTT.

This clone was counted only a few times. The DNA for the CDR3 is TGTGCCAGCTACACCAGGGGTAAACAAGAGACCCAGTACTTC. It yields the protein CASYTRGKQETQYF. The rearrangement joins TRBV28 to TRBJ2-5; maybe TRBD1 (6 bases). The V end lost 8 bases, the J end lost 2 bases, and 15 bases lay between the germline ends. CDR1 MDHEN and CDR2 SYDVKM come from the germline V gene. The CDR3 contains 14 residues.

V usage is TRBV18 and J usage is TRBJ2-5; D is perhaps TRBD1 (5 bases). The J call could be wrong; TRBJ2-7 is a better fit for the DNA end. The CDR3 extends over 15 amino acids. The V gene's germline CDR1 is KGHSH and CDR2 LQKENI. CDR3 DNA sequence: TGTGCCAGCTCACCAAGTACAGGAAGCTCCTACGAGCAGTACTTC. This sequence encodes CASSPSTGSSYEQYF.

This chain connects TRBV19 to TRBJ1-5; a weak D match, TRBD1 (5 bases). CDR1 LNHDA and CDR2 SQIVND come from the germline V gene (reference sequence). Deletions cut 4 bases from V and 2 bases from J, with 6 bases between. This CDR3 comprises 13 residues. DNA for the CDR3: TGTGCCAGTAGTAGGGGGGGCAATCAGCCCCAGCATTTT. Translated: CASSRGGNQPQHF.

This chain connects TRBV27 to TRBJ1-1; D call uncertain. The CDR3 is made up of 14 amino acids. Trimming left V 6 bases short and J 4 bases short, with 15 bases between. Germline CDR1 is MNHEY and CDR2 is SMNVEV (reference sequence). For the CDR3, the DNA is TGTGCCAGCAGAAACCCCCGGGATGGCACTGAAGCTTTCTTT. This gives the protein CASRNPRDGTEAFF.

The chain links TRBV13 to TRBJ2-1; unclear D gene. Germline V gene sequence: CDR1 PRHDT, CDR2 FYEKMQ (reference sequence). The V end lost 5 bases, the J end lost 9 bases, and 14 bases lay between the germline ends. The CDR3 runs 13 residues. The CDR3 here is CASSPTQSVEQFF. CDR3 coding DNA: TGTGCCAGCAGCCCTACACAAAGCGTTGAGCAGTTCTTC.